One TCR beta chain is described in this entry. Original handling: Cell counts per sample came from amplifying reference gene primers. The repertoire was sequenced with immunoSEQ multiplex PCR; TCRdb's copy has only in-frame clones and lacks some. V and J calls and clone size are those listed in that table; D and trimming were worked out from the DNA. The table shows a few hundred thousand clones, with 75% to 90% occurring only once. The source of the sample is a study of blood T cell repertoires in COVID-19. Overall study context: Italy, Spain and the United States were the sources of the convalescent and acute COVID-19 samples.

Germline V CDR1 and CDR2: SGHTA, FQGNSA. Germline trimming cut 0 bases from V and 7 bases from J; bases unmatched to any gene: 4. This CDR3 spans 16 amino acids. V is TRBV7-2 and J is TRBJ2-2, with 11 nucleotides matching TRBD2. The receptor was derived from a woman in her thirties or forties with acute or convalescent COVID-19. The sequencing sample was made of peripheral blood. The CDR3 sequence is CASSLASGGAIGELFF. As DNA, the CDR3 is TGTGCCAGCAGCTTAGCTAGCGGGGGGGCTATCGGGGAGCTGTTTTTT.